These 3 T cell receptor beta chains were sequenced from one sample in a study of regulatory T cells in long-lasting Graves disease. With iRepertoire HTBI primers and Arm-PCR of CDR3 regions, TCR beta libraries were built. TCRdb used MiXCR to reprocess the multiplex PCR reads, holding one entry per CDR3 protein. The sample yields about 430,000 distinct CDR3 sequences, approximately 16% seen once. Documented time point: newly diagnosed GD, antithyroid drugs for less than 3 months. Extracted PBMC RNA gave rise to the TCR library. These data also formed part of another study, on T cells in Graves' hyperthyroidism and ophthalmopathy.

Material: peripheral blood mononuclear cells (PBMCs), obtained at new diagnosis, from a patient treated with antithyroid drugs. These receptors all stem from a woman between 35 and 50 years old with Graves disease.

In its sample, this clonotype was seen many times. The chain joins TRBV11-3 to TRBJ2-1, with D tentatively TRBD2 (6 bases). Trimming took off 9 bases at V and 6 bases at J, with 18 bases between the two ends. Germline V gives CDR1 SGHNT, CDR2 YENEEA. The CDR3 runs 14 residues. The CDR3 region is CASSSGGNSNEQFF. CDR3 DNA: TGTGCCAGTTCGTCCGGGGGTAACAGCAATGAGCAGTTCTTC.

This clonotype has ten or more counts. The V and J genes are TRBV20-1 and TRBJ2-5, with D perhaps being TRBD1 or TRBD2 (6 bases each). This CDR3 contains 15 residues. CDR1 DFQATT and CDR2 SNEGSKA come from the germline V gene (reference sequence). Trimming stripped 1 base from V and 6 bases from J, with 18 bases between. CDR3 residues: CSARGGGTKSKTQYF. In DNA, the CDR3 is TGCAGTGCTAGAGGAGGGGGGACGAAATCAAAGACCCAGTACTTC.

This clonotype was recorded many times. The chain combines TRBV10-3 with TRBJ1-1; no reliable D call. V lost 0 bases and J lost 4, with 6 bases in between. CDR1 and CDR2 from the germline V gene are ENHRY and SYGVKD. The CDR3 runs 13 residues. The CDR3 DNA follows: TGTGCCATCAGTGAGTCCGGGGTCACTGAAGCTTTCTTT. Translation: CAISESGVTEAFF.